One sample yielded the 4 T cell receptor beta chains listed below, sequenced in a study of shared clonotypes between healthy human individuals. The data were produced by immunoSEQ multiplex PCR, yet TCRdb's version contains in-frame clones alone and is incomplete. The table lists millions of clones, more than 80% of them singletons. Material for sequencing was naive CD4+ T cells sorted from blood. Subset given: CD45RA+ positively selected. The receptors were gathered from a man between 18 and 35 years old in good health.

The chain couples TRBV5-6 to TRBJ1-2, with D perhaps matching TRBD1 (6 bases). Germline V CDR1 and CDR2: SGHDT, YYEEEE. The CDR3 runs 12 residues. V was trimmed by 3 bases and J by 6 bases, leaving 9 bases between them. The CDR3 spells CASSWRGNGYTF. The CDR3 nucleotides read TGTGCCAGCAGCTGGAGGGGGAATGGCTACACCTTC. Using reference TRBV5-6 and TRBJ1-2 for the parts outside the CDR3, the full variable domain is DAGVTQSPTHLIKTRGQQVTLRCSPKSGHDTVSWYQQALGQGPQFIFQYYEEEERQRGNFPDRFSGHQFPNYSSELNVNALLLGDSALYLCASSWRGNGYTFGSGTRLTVV.

With respect to this clone: At the DNA level, this CDR3 is encoded by other sequences in the same sample as well. V gene TRBV5-1 combines with J gene TRBJ1-4; D is uncertain. Germline V gene lookup returns CDR1 SGHRS and CDR2 YFSETQ. Trimming removed 4 bases at V and 8 bases at J, with 9 bases between. This CDR3 is built from 12 residues. The chain's CDR3 is CASSRDYEKLFF. CDR3 in DNA: TGCGCCAGCAGCCGCGACTACGAAAAACTGTTTTTT.

The DNA for the CDR3 is TGTGCCAGCGGGTGGACCTACGAGCAGTACTTC. Amino acid sequence: CASGWTYEQYF. V gene TRBV6-6 combines with J gene TRBJ2-7; D not resolved. Germline CDR1 reads MNHNY; CDR2 reads SVGAGI (reference sequence). CDR3 size: 11 residues. V lost 8 bases, J lost 2 bases, and 7 bases lay in between.

The chain combines TRBV5-6 with TRBJ1-1; D perhaps matches TRBD1 (6 bases). The CDR3 contains 14 residues. V gave up 3 bases and J gave up 2 bases, with 11 bases separating them. Germline loops: CDR1 SGHDT, CDR2 YYEEEE. In nucleotides, the CDR3 is TGTGCCAGCAGCTACCGGGGGCTTAACACTGAAGCTTTCTTT. This codes for CASSYRGLNTEAFF.